This TCR beta chain stems from a study of blood T cell repertoires in COVID-19. Study as a whole: Both acute and convalescent COVID-19 samples were obtained from the United States, Italy and Spain. T cells, B-cell-depleted T cells, or PBMCs provided the cDNA or gDNA that served as material.

Germline lookup yields CDR1 SGHNT and CDR2 YYREEE (reference sequence). Losses at the gene ends were 3 bases for V and 8 bases for J; bases not matched to a gene: 8. CDR3 length: 14 amino acids. Original processing notes: Researchers report that nucleated cell counts were estimated from reference gene primer amplification. Measured with immunoSEQ multiplex PCR; TCRdb has only the in-frame clones, and not every one. The V and J calls and clone size come from that table; D and trimming were worked out from the DNA. This table has 52,000 or so clones, 76% appearing once. This sequence originates from a man aged 50-59 years with active or convalescent COVID-19. The chain joins TRBV5-4 to TRBJ1-2; 9 bases line up with TRBD1. The sample comprised peripheral blood. The CDR3 reads CASSSTGGGRGYTF. The CDR3 DNA sequence: TGTGCCAGCAGCTCTACAGGGGGCGGGCGGGGCTACACCTTC.